This T cell receptor beta chain was sequenced in a study of blood T cell repertoires in COVID-19. The overall study: The United States, Italy and Spain provided the acute and convalescent COVID-19 samples. T cells, B-cell-depleted T cells, or PBMCs provided the cDNA or gDNA that served as material.

The CDR3 covers 14 residues. V dropped 7 bases and J dropped 3; count of bases not matched to a gene: 8. Germline V gives CDR1 WSHSY, CDR2 SAAADI. In the original processing: Estimates of nucleated cell counts were drawn from the amplification of reference gene primers. Only in-frame clones appear in the TCRdb table, and some are missing; sequencing was by immunoSEQ multiplex PCR. Clonal size and the V and J genes are those of that table, whereas D and trimming came from the DNA. Among about 250,000 clones listed, about 88% were seen once. This clone turned up a few times. The rearrangement joins TRBV10-2 to TRBJ2-7, with 8 bases matching TRBD1. This TCR was sampled from a middle-aged woman who had recovered from COVID-19. The source material was peripheral blood. This CDR3 reads CASTLPGGGYEQYF. In DNA form, the CDR3 reads TGCGCCAGCACGCTGCCAGGGGGCGGCTACGAGCAGTACTTC.